The next 29 T cell receptor beta chains were all read from a single sample in a study of shared clonotypes between healthy human individuals. The data were produced by immunoSEQ multiplex PCR, yet TCRdb's version contains in-frame clones alone and is incomplete. The profile covers over 400,000 clones, with 65% to 85% appearing a single time and roughly 12% taken by the ten largest. The sample taken for sequencing was PBMCs. The receptor set was obtained from a woman between 40 and 55 years old in good health. Some clones in this sample may be carry-over from other donors' samples.

This clone was detected a few times. The CDR3 reads CASSNRVGGNTEAFF. The CDR3 DNA follows: TGTGCCAGTAGTAATCGTGTGGGGGGGAACACTGAAGCTTTCTTT. The V and J genes are TRBV19 and TRBJ1-1; perhaps TRBD1 as D (5 bases). The CDR3 length is 15 residues. Germline V CDR1 and CDR2: LNHDA, SQIVND (reference sequence). The ends were cut back, 4 bases at V and 1 base at J, with 13 bases in the middle.

The chain combines TRBV5-1 with TRBJ1-1; the D gene is possibly TRBD1 (5 bases). Trimming removed 0 bases from V and 5 bases from J, with 14 bases in between. Germline CDR1 and CDR2: SGHRS and YFSETQ. The CDR3 has 15 residues. CDR3 region: CASSLVGQGGTEAFF. The DNA for the CDR3 is TGCGCCAGCAGCTTGGTCGGCCAGGGTGGGACTGAAGCTTTCTTT.

Regarding this clone: This likely traces to a read error, being one base from a far larger clone. J is TRBJ1-1 and V is TRBV10-3; D remains unclear. CDR1 and CDR2 from the germline V gene are ENHRY and SYGVKD. The CDR3 covers 16 residues. With 5 bases removed from V and 3 bases from J, the gap between germline ends came to 19 bases. This CDR3 reads CAISHRAGSLDTEAFF. The CDR3 coding sequence is TGTGCCATCAGTCACCGGGCGGGGAGTTTGGACACTGAAGCTTTCTTT.

The rearrangement links TRBV4-1 to TRBJ2-2; D not resolved. V was cut by 4 bases and J by 5 bases, with 8 bases left in between. Germline values: CDR1 MGHRA, CDR2 YSYEKL. The CDR3 extends over 13 amino acids. CDR3 amino acids: CASSRLETGELFF. The CDR3 nucleotides read TGCGCCAGCAGCCGTCTGGAGACCGGGGAGCTGTTTTTT.

V and J are TRBV4-3 and TRBJ1-4, with a weak D call TRBD1 (6 bases). V lost 4 bases and J 6 bases, leaving 18 bases between the germline ends. Germline lookup yields CDR1 LGHNA and CDR2 YSLEER. The CDR3 has 16 residues. The CDR3 region has the DNA TGCGCCAGCAGCCCAGGGGCAGGGACGGACGATGAAAAACTGTTTTTT. Residues: CASSPGAGTDDEKLFF.

For this clone: A far larger clone lies a single base away; this is likely a read error. The CDR3 nucleotides read TGTGCCTGGAATCCAGGGTTGGGTAATGAAAAACCGTTTTTT. This translates into CAWNPGLGNEKPFF. The V and J genes are TRBV30 and TRBJ1-4; maybe TRBD1 (5 bases). Germline CDR1 is GTSNPN and CDR2 is SVGIG (reference sequence). The CDR3 consists of 14 residues.

The chain couples TRBV4-2 to TRBJ2-7; 9 bases map to TRBD1. Germline assignment: CDR1 LGHNA and CDR2 YNFKEQ. The CDR3 totals 15 residues. J was trimmed by 4 bases and V by 1 base; bases with no gene match: 5. CDR3 nucleotide sequence: TGTGCCAGCAGCCAAGTTGCCGGGACAGGGTACGAGCAGTACTTC. Translating it yields CASSQVAGTGYEQYF.

The chain employs TRBV29-1 and TRBJ2-5, with 13 nucleotides matching TRBD2. The CDR3 runs to 13 residues. The junction had 2 bases not matched to a gene; V was cut back by 5 bases and J by 5 bases. Germline V gene data show CDR1 as SQVTM and CDR2 as ANQGSEA. CDR3 amino acids: CSVRTSGSETQYF. CDR3 nucleotide sequence: TGCAGCGTTAGGACTAGCGGGAGTGAGACCCAGTACTTC.

This clone was observed once. The chain couples TRBV15 to TRBJ1-5; D gene uncertain. This CDR3 is built from 15 residues. V shed 0 bases and J shed 3 bases, with 9 bases lying between them. Germline CDR1 reads LNHNV; CDR2 reads YYDKDF (reference sequence). CDR3 nucleotide sequence: TGTGCCACCAGCAGAGATTCTATGCTCAATCAGCCCCAGCATTTT. Translated, it gives CATSRDSMLNQPQHF.

The chain joins TRBV2 to TRBJ2-1; D gene unclear. The CDR3 has 13 residues. Germline CDR1 SNHLY, CDR2 FYNNEI. V was cut by 4 bases and J by 8 bases, with 12 bases left in between. DNA for the CDR3: TGTGCCAGCAGTGGCTACAGATACGATGAGCAGTTCTTC. Encoded protein: CASSGYRYDEQFF.

This chain connects TRBV11-2 to TRBJ1-1; the D is unclear. V was cut by 5 bases and J by 1 base, with 8 bases left in between. CDR3 length: 13 residues. Looked up from germline, CDR1 is SGHAT and CDR2 is FQNNGV. CDR3 sequence reads: CASSVNRNTEAFF. CDR3 nucleotide sequence: TGTGCCAGCAGCGTTAACAGGAACACTGAAGCTTTCTTT.

V and J are TRBV7-9 and TRBJ1-1; no firm D call. This CDR3 comprises 14 residues. CDR1 is SEHNR and CDR2 is FQNEAQ in the germline V gene (reference sequence). Between the trimmed V and J ends, which lost 5 bases and 3 bases, there was a span of 13 bases. The CDR3 here is CASSNIVVDTEAFF. Here the CDR3 DNA reads TGTGCCAGCAGCAATATCGTGGTTGACACTGAAGCTTTCTTT.

In DNA form, the CDR3 reads TGTGCCAGCAGCCAGGACAGGGTTTCGTACTTC. It encodes CASSQDRVSYF. The chain carries TRBV6-5 and TRBJ2-7; 8 bases map to TRBD1. The V and J ends lost 6 bases and 12 bases, in that order; junction bases with no gene match: 7. There are 11 residues in the CDR3. Germline-derived CDR1 and CDR2 are MNHEY and SVGAGI.

This clone was seen only once. The chain links TRBV2 to TRBJ2-1; TRBD2 aligns across 7 bases. V lost 0 bases to trimming and J lost 9 bases; unmatched junction nucleotides: 5. This CDR3 region has 14 residues. Per germline, CDR1 SNHLY and CDR2 FYNNEI. DNA of the CDR3: TGTGCCAGCAGTGAAGCGGGGACTATAGGTGAGCAGTTCTTC. Its protein product is CASSEAGTIGEQFF.

V usage is TRBV7-8 and J usage is TRBJ2-7, with D perhaps matching TRBD2 (5 bases). From germline, CDR1 is SGHVS and CDR2 FQNEAQ. This CDR3 is 15 amino acids long. The V and J ends lost 3 bases and 2 bases respectively, with 14 bases between them. The DNA for the CDR3 is TGTGCCAGCAGCTTGGAACCGGGAAAAACCTACGAGCAGTACTTC. Translating it yields CASSLEPGKTYEQYF.

This chain uses TRBV10-2 with TRBJ1-3, with D hard to call. Germline V gene sequence: CDR1 WSHSY, CDR2 SAAADI. Deletions cut 6 bases from V and 0 bases from J, with 9 bases between. This CDR3 comprises 14 residues. CDR3 bases: TGCGCCAGCAGACTACAAGCCTCTGGAAACACCATATATTTT. As protein: CASRLQASGNTIYF.

This clone was observed once. The gene calls are TRBV7-8 and TRBJ1-1; D call uncertain. V was clipped by 0 bases and J by 1 base, with 12 bases between them. The CDR3 extends over 16 amino acids. Germline V gives CDR1 SGHVS, CDR2 FQNEAQ. CDR3 loop: CASSLARPVGNTEAFF. Here the CDR3 DNA reads TGTGCCAGCAGCTTAGCGAGGCCGGTGGGGAACACTGAAGCTTTCTTT.

The V gene is TRBV28, the J gene TRBJ1-1; no reliable D call. This CDR3 comprises 14 residues. The V gene lost 3 bases and the J gene lost 0 bases, with 8 bases spanning the gap. The germline V gene encodes CDR1 MDHEN and CDR2 SYDVKM. The CDR3 sequence is CASSFSDLNTEAFF. The CDR3 nucleotides read TGTGCCAGCAGTTTCAGCGACCTGAACACTGAAGCTTTCTTT.

The V and J genes are TRBV2 and TRBJ1-5; no clear D. This CDR3 spans 13 amino acids. CDR1 and CDR2 from the germline V gene are SNHLY and FYNNEI. V dropped 6 bases and J dropped 0 bases, with 6 bases sitting between them. The CDR3 protein is CASREGSNQPQHF. CDR3 DNA: TGTGCCAGCAGGGAGGGTAGCAATCAGCCCCAGCATTTT.

This clone was recorded a few times. The J gene is TRBJ2-6, the V gene TRBV4-3; unclear D gene. The CDR3 runs to 15 residues. In germline, CDR1 is LGHNA, CDR2 YSLEER. The V gene lost 1 base and the J gene lost 1 base, with 5 bases spanning the gap. CDR3 DNA sequence: TGCGCCAGCAGCCAAGCTTCGTCTGGGGCCAACGTCCTGACTTTC. Its protein is CASSQASSGANVLTF.

CDR3 in amino acids: CASSQNSGRAVETQYF. The CDR3 region has the DNA TGTGCCAGCAGCCAAAATAGCGGGAGGGCGGTAGAGACCCAGTACTTC. The chain employs TRBV5-6 and TRBJ2-5; TRBD2 matches at 11 bases. There are 16 residues in the CDR3. The V gene's germline CDR1 is SGHDT and CDR2 YYEEEE. The junction had 9 bases not matched to a gene; V was cut back by 4 bases and J by 4 bases.

With respect to this clone: The likely explanation is a read error, given a far larger clone one base away. This sequence joins TRBV28 and TRBJ2-1; no reliable D call. V dropped 4 bases and J dropped 8 bases, with 12 bases sitting between them. The CDR3 sequence is 13 residues long. The germline V gene has CDR1 MDHEN and CDR2 SYDVKM. CDR3 nucleotide sequence: TGTGCCAGCAGTTCCACACAGTGGCATGAGCAGTTCTTC. Protein: CASSSTQWHEQFF.

This rearrangement joins TRBV2 to TRBJ2-5; D perhaps matches TRBD1 (5 bases). CDR3 length: 16 residues. The ends were cut back, 2 bases at V and 7 bases at J, with 20 bases in the middle. Looked up from germline, CDR1 is SNHLY and CDR2 is FYNNEI. The CDR3 protein is CASSELQETAYATQYF. The CDR3 DNA sequence: TGTGCCAGCAGTGAACTACAGGAGACAGCCTACGCGACCCAGTACTTC.

This clone was seen only a few times. A read error may explain this, as a much larger clone is one base away. At the DNA level, this CDR3 is encoded by other sequences in the same sample as well. V and J are TRBV9 and TRBJ2-5; the D call may be TRBD1 or TRBD2 (6 bases each). The CDR3 spans 14 residues. The germline CDR1 and CDR2 sequences are SGDLS and YYNGEE. This CDR3 reads CASSVGGIQETQYF. The CDR3 DNA sequence: TGCGCCAGCAGCGTAGGGGGGATTCAAGAGACCCAGTACTTC.

This clone came up a few times. This chain links TRBV28 with TRBJ1-3; D is undetermined. The CDR3 consists of 14 residues. V was clipped by 6 bases and J by 2 bases, with 11 bases between them. Germline assignment: CDR1 MDHEN and CDR2 SYDVKM. The CDR3 spells CASSETSTGNTIYF. DNA for the CDR3: TGTGCCAGCAGCGAGACATCTACTGGAAACACCATATATTTT.

Worth noting for this clone: A far larger clone is just one base off, so this is likely a read error. J is TRBJ2-6 and V is TRBV4-2; D remains ambiguous. The V gene's germline CDR1 is LGHNA and CDR2 YNFKEQ. This CDR3 spans 15 amino acids. The CDR3 sequence: CASSQDRLQSNVMTF. DNA for the CDR3: TGTGCCAGCAGCCAAGACCGACTCCAATCCAACGTCATGACTTTC.

This rearrangement joins TRBV15 to TRBJ2-1; 10 bases line up with TRBD2. Trimming took 0 bases from V and 8 from J; bases not matched to a gene: 4. CDR1 is LNHNV, CDR2 YYDKDF, per germline (reference sequence). This CDR3 region has 15 residues. DNA for the CDR3: TGTGCCACCAGCAGAGAAGGGACTAGCGATTATGAGCAGTTCTTC. It is translated as CATSREGTSDYEQFF.

The count of this clone is one. This chain links TRBV29-1 with TRBJ2-1; 12 positions agree with TRBD1. The CDR3 consists of 13 residues. The V and J ends lost 6 bases and 10 bases, in that order; junction bases with no gene match: 7. In germline, CDR1 is SQVTM, CDR2 ANQGSEA. The CDR3 here is CSVPGQGAREQFF. The CDR3 DNA sequence: TGCAGCGTCCCGGGACAGGGGGCTAGAGAGCAGTTCTTC.

The rearrangement joins TRBV7-2 to TRBJ2-7, with 9 bases aligning to TRBD1. Germline-derived CDR1 and CDR2 are SGHTA and FQGNSA. The V and J ends lost 3 bases and 3 bases, in that order; junction bases with no gene match: 9. There are 16 residues in the CDR3. The CDR3 nucleotides read TGTGCCAGCAGCTTGGCAAACAGGGGGCGAGGCTACGAGCAGTACTTC. Protein sequence: CASSLANRGRGYEQYF.